These 31 T cell receptor beta chains came from one sample sequenced in a study of blood T cells in healthy people across ages. Through a sample-barcoded 5' primer and a J-beta primer mix, a second PCR was run for roughly 6 to 11 cycles. TCRdb re-analysed the 5' RACE reads in MiXCR, keeping a single row per CDR3 protein. The sample lists about 580,000 distinct CDR3 sequences; roughly 43% were seen once. The specimen sequenced was blood. These receptors were obtained from a man older than 75 in good health.

The chain combines TRBV2 with TRBJ2-6; D might be TRBD1 (6 bases). V was trimmed by 6 bases and J by 0 bases, leaving 12 bases between them. The CDR3 runs to 16 residues. Germline values: CDR1 SNHLY, CDR2 FYNNEI. The CDR3 coding sequence is TGTGCCAGCAGCACGGGACACAACTCTGGGGCCAACGTCCTGACTTTC. Its translation is CASSTGHNSGANVLTF.

The chain employs TRBV4-2 and TRBJ2-1, with 10 bases that match TRBD2. V lost 0 bases to trimming and J lost 7 bases; unmatched junction nucleotides: 15. This CDR3 contains 19 residues. Germline lookup yields CDR1 LGHNA and CDR2 YNFKEQ. The CDR3 loop is CASSQDFNPLAGGRNEQFF. CDR3 nucleotide sequence: TGTGCCAGCAGCCAAGACTTTAATCCTTTAGCGGGAGGTCGGAATGAGCAGTTCTTC.

Worth noting for this clonotype: This may be a read error: a much more frequent sequence differs by one nucleotide. V and J are TRBV6-5 and TRBJ2-7, with 9 nucleotides matching TRBD1. The CDR3 totals 15 residues. The germline CDR1 and CDR2 sequences are MNHEY and SVGAGI. With V trimmed by 6 bases and J by 7 bases, 13 bases remained unmatched. The chain's CDR3 is CASRTGQGINNEQYF. Written as DNA, the CDR3 is TGTGCCAGCAGGACAGGACAGGGGATCAACAATGAGCAGTACTTC.

This clonotype was seen at least ten times. The chain employs TRBV10-2 and TRBJ2-5; TRBD2 aligns across 11 bases. The V gene's germline CDR1 is WSHSY and CDR2 SAAADI. Trimming removed 3 bases from V and 3 bases from J; junction bases left unmatched: 3. The CDR3 loop spans 15 amino acids. For the CDR3, the DNA is TGCGCCAGCAGTGATGTGACTAGCGGGGAAGAGACCCAGTACTTC. It encodes CASSDVTSGEETQYF.

The genes are TRBV4-3 and TRBJ2-7; D is unresolved. V was clipped by 0 bases and J by 2 bases, with 5 bases between them. CDR3 length: 13 amino acids. Germline-derived CDR1 and CDR2 are LGHNA and YSLEER. The DNA of the CDR3 is TGCGCCAGCAGCCAAGAGTTACCCTACGAGCAGTACTTC. Protein: CASSQELPYEQYF.

In its sample, this clonotype was seen a few times. The gene calls are TRBV7-2 and TRBJ2-7; D perhaps matches TRBD2 (5 bases). Germline CDR1 reads SGHTA; CDR2 reads FQGNSA. The V gene lost 4 bases and the J gene lost 6 bases, with 19 bases spanning the gap. This CDR3 has 15 residues. The CDR3 nucleotides read TGTGCCAGCAGCTCTAGTGTTGGGGAGTGGGTCGAGCAGTACTTC. Its protein product is CASSSSVGEWVEQYF.

The J gene is TRBJ1-2, the V gene TRBV29-1; 12 bases map to TRBD1. The junction had 11 bases not matched to a gene; V was cut back by 5 bases and J by 4 bases. The CDR3 sequence is 16 residues long. Per germline, CDR1 SQVTM and CDR2 ANQGSEA. The CDR3 nucleotides are TGCAGCGTTCAAGGGACAGGGGGCCTCCTAGGCTATGGCTACACCTTC. Its translation: CSVQGTGGLLGYGYTF.

The chain uses TRBV7-9 and TRBJ2-7; D ambiguous. Looked up from germline, CDR1 is SEHNR and CDR2 is FQNEAQ (reference sequence). The CDR3 length is 15 residues. V was clipped by 1 base and J by 5 bases, with 15 bases between them. The CDR3 nucleotides are TGTGCCAGCAGCTTAGGGACCAAAGCAACAGACGAGCAGTACTTC. Translating gives CASSLGTKATDEQYF.

V usage is TRBV20-1 and J usage is TRBJ2-2; the D call may be TRBD1 or TRBD2 (5 bases each). Looked up from germline, CDR1 is DFQATT and CDR2 is SNEGSKA (reference sequence). The V end lost 1 base, the J end lost 8 bases, and 26 bases lay between the germline ends. This CDR3 has 18 residues. The CDR3 sequence: CSARGMGRGFNTGGELFF. The CDR3 region has the DNA TGCAGTGCTAGAGGGATGGGCCGGGGCTTTAACACCGGTGGGGAGCTGTTTTTT.

V gene TRBV25-1 combines with J gene TRBJ2-7; weak D call: TRBD1 (5 bases). V lost 6 bases to trimming and J lost 2 bases, with 14 bases between them. The length of the CDR3 is 14 residues. Germline V lookup: CDR1 MGHDK, CDR2 SYGVNS. CDR3 residues: CASSRPRQPYEQYF. The CDR3 region has the DNA TGTGCCAGCAGCAGGCCGCGACAGCCCTACGAGCAGTACTTC.

The chain links TRBV2 to TRBJ2-7, with D perhaps TRBD2 (6 bases). V lost 4 bases to trimming and J lost 6 bases, with 19 bases between them. The CDR3 runs to 15 residues. The germline V gene has CDR1 SNHLY and CDR2 FYNNEI. CDR3 sequence: CASSGLGGIGVEQYF. The CDR3, as DNA: TGTGCCAGCAGTGGATTGGGCGGGATTGGGGTCGAGCAGTACTTC.

This clonotype was seen at least ten times. The chain links TRBV6-6 to TRBJ1-1, with TRBD1 matching 8 bases. After removal of 2 bases from V and 3 bases from J, the junction contained 5 bases not matched to a gene. The germline V gene encodes CDR1 MNHNY and CDR2 SVGAGI (reference sequence). The CDR3 runs 15 residues. The DNA for the CDR3 is TGTGCCAGCAGTTACGGACAGGGTGGTGACACTGAAGCTTTCTTT. It encodes CASSYGQGGDTEAFF.

The chain joins TRBV4-2 to TRBJ2-3; 7 bases match TRBD2. The CDR3 is 18 residues long. Germline CDR1 reads LGHNA; CDR2 reads YNFKEQ. With V trimmed by 0 bases and J by 4 bases, 13 bases remained unmatched. CDR3 nucleotide sequence: TGTGCCAGCAGCCAAGATCCGCTGCGGGAGCGGGGTTCAGATACGCAGTATTTT. It translates to CASSQDPLRERGSDTQYF.

This clonotype was counted a few times. V and J are TRBV7-2 and TRBJ2-1; possible D gene TRBD1, 6 bases. V shed 0 bases and J shed 7 bases, with 10 bases lying between them. This CDR3 comprises 14 residues. Per the germline V gene, CDR1 is SGHTA and CDR2 is FQGNSA. The CDR3 DNA reads TGTGCCAGCAGCTTAGCGAGGACAGCTAATGAGCAGTTCTTC. Residues: CASSLARTANEQFF.

Worth noting for this clonotype: The junction differs from germline at one of its ends, possibly a read error. The chain uses TRBV7-9 and TRBJ1-1; D is undetermined. This CDR3 spans 13 amino acids. Per germline, CDR1 SEHNR and CDR2 FQNEAQ (reference sequence). CDR3 sequence reads: CASNLAMGNEAFF. In nucleotides, the CDR3 is TGTGCCAGCAACTTAGCGATGGGGAATGAAGCTTTCTTT. The full variable domain, completed using reference TRBV7-9 and TRBJ1-1, is DTGVSQNPRHKITKRGQNVTFRCDPISEHNRLYWYRQTLGQGPEFLTYFQNEAQLEKSRLLSDRFSAERPKGSFSTLEIQRTEQGDSAMYLCASNLAMGNEAFFGQGTRLTVV.

V gene TRBV20-1 combines with J gene TRBJ2-2; D remains ambiguous. Germline CDR1 reads DFQATT; CDR2 reads SNEGSKA (reference sequence). Trimming stripped 3 bases from V and 4 bases from J, with 9 bases between. The CDR3 is 13 residues long. CDR3 region: CSARGHTTGELFF. The CDR3 DNA reads as TGCAGTGCTAGGGGCCATACCACCGGGGAGCTGTTTTTT.

This clonotype came up once. This chain connects TRBV7-3 to TRBJ2-7; 9 bases map to TRBD2. V was clipped by 1 base and J by 4 bases; unmatched bases: 5. Germline-derived CDR1 and CDR2 are SGHTA and FQGTGA. The CDR3 covers 15 residues. The CDR3 bases are TGTGCCAGCAGCTTAAATCCTAGCGGGGCATACGAGCAGTACTTC. This codes for CASSLNPSGAYEQYF.

Of note for this clonotype: A clone one base away is much larger, so this may be a read error. The CDR3 sequence is CAGSYSVLAGGDEQYF. The CDR3 region has the DNA TGTGCCGGCAGTTACTCGGTGCTAGCGGGAGGGGACGAGCAGTACTTC. The chain combines TRBV6-6 with TRBJ2-5; 12 nucleotides align to TRBD2. The end of the DNA is better explained by TRBJ2-7, so the J call may be wrong. CDR3 length: 16 residues. The V gene's germline CDR1 is MNHNY and CDR2 SVGAGI (reference sequence).

This clonotype appeared a few times. J is TRBJ1-1 and V is TRBV28; D is unresolved. Germline V gene data show CDR1 as MDHEN and CDR2 as SYDVKM. With 6 bases removed from V and 4 bases from J, the gap between germline ends came to 9 bases. This CDR3 has 12 amino acids. CDR3: CASSRGLTEAFF. In DNA form, the CDR3 reads TGTGCCAGCAGCCGTGGACTCACTGAAGCTTTCTTT.

This clonotype has a single count. The rearrangement joins TRBV27 to TRBJ2-7, with a tentative D call TRBD2 (7 bases). The germline V gene has CDR1 MNHEY and CDR2 SMNVEV (reference sequence). V shed 4 bases and J shed 2 bases, with 9 bases lying between them. CDR3 size: 13 residues. The CDR3: CASSSGGPYEQYF. CDR3 nucleotide sequence: TGTGCCAGCAGTTCGGGGGGCCCCTACGAGCAGTACTTC.

This clonotype has a handful of counts. The DNA for the CDR3 is TGCGCCAGCAGCCAAGGGTCTAGCGGGGGGGCCCGGGATACGCAGTATTTT. Translation gives CASSQGSSGGARDTQYF. The genes are TRBV4-3 and TRBJ2-3, with 12 bases lining up with TRBD2. Looked up from germline, CDR1 is LGHNA and CDR2 is YSLEER. V shed 1 base and J 6 bases; nucleotides not matched to a gene: 8. There are 17 residues in the CDR3.

This clonotype was counted only a few times. The chain uses TRBV6-6 and TRBJ2-7, with 9 bases that match TRBD1. Germline CDR1 is MNHNY and CDR2 is SVGAGI (reference sequence). J gave up 4 bases and V 6 bases, and 10 bases lay outside the gene matches. The CDR3 length is 15 residues. For the CDR3, the DNA is TGTGCCAGCAGGTCTTCAGGACAGGGGATGTACGAGCAGTACTTC. Translated: CASRSSGQGMYEQYF.

V and J are TRBV4-3 and TRBJ2-1, with TRBD2 matching over 9 bases. From germline, CDR1 is LGHNA and CDR2 YSLEER. The CDR3 runs 17 residues. Trimming cost V 0 bases and J 2 bases; bases outside gene matches: 5. The DNA for the CDR3 is TGCGCCAGCAGCCAAGATACAGCGGGAGGACCCTACAATGAGCAGTTCTTC. Protein: CASSQDTAGGPYNEQFF.

This rearrangement joins TRBV6-6 to TRBJ1-2; perhaps TRBD1 as D (5 bases). Trimming shortened V by 9 bases and J by 6 bases, and 14 bases separated the two germline ends. Germline lookup yields CDR1 MNHNY and CDR2 SVGAGI (reference sequence). The CDR3 loop spans 12 amino acids. The CDR3 here is CASCFGGNGYTF. For the CDR3, the DNA is TGTGCCAGTTGTTTTGGGGGAAATGGCTACACCTTC.

To note about this clonotype: A much bigger clone sits one base away, suggesting this may be a read error. The rearrangement joins TRBV29-1 to TRBJ2-4; the D gene could be TRBD1 or TRBD2 (7 bases each). Looked up from germline, CDR1 is SQVTM and CDR2 is ANQGSEA. Trimming cost V 3 bases and J 13 bases, with 22 bases left between them. CDR3 size: 14 residues. The CDR3 coding sequence is TGCAGCGTTGACGGGGGGCAGGGGGAGAGTGAGCAGTACTTC. Translating it yields CSVDGGQGESEQYF.

This clonotype was picked up one time. This chain connects TRBV18 to TRBJ2-1; perhaps TRBD2 as D (6 bases). Looked up from germline, CDR1 is KGHSH and CDR2 is LQKENI. The V and J ends lost 0 bases and 5 bases respectively, with 8 bases between them. This CDR3 has 14 residues. CDR3 sequence reads: CASSPPPGDNEQFF. The CDR3, as DNA: TGTGCCAGCTCACCACCGCCGGGGGACAATGAGCAGTTCTTC.

The genes are TRBV6-2 or TRBV6-3 and TRBJ2-3; TRBD1 or TRBD2 may be the D gene (7 bases each). CDR3 length: 16 residues. Germline V lookup: CDR1 MNHEY, CDR2 SVGEGT. The V end lost 2 bases, the J end lost 3 bases, and 15 bases lay between the germline ends. This CDR3 reads CASSYPTGRGTDTQYF. CDR3 coding DNA: TGTGCCAGCAGTTACCCGACAGGGAGGGGAACAGATACGCAGTATTTT.

This clonotype was recorded at least ten times. This chain joins TRBV6-6 and TRBJ1-2; 10 bases map to TRBD1. Germline V gene lookup returns CDR1 MNHNY and CDR2 SVGAGI (reference sequence). After removal of 4 bases from V and 8 bases from J, the junction contained 7 bases not matched to a gene. This CDR3 spans 14 amino acids. This CDR3 is CASSLDRGIGGYTF. The CDR3 DNA reads as TGTGCCAGCAGTTTGGACAGGGGGATTGGGGGCTACACCTTC.

This clonotype was recorded a few times. This could be a read error, since a much larger clone is one nucleotide away. Written as DNA, the CDR3 is TGTGCCAGCACCATAGGGACTGGCATGGATGAGCAGTACTTC. Translation: CASTIGTGMDEQYF. V gene TRBV7-2 combines with J gene TRBJ2-5, with D perhaps TRBD2 (6 bases). In germline, CDR1 is SGHTA, CDR2 FQGNSA. The CDR3 totals 14 residues. V lost 7 bases, J lost 11 bases, and 23 bases lay in between.

This chain joins TRBV20-1 and TRBJ2-7; the D gene is possibly TRBD1 (6 bases). Germline V CDR1 and CDR2: DFQATT, SNEGSKA (reference sequence). The CDR3 spans 14 residues. The V end lost 6 bases, the J end lost 6 bases, and 21 bases lay between the germline ends. This chain's CDR3 is CSAPAALVRGEQYF. The CDR3 DNA is TGCAGTGCCCCCGCGGCACTCGTCAGGGGCGAGCAGTACTTC.

Comments on this clonotype: A much larger clone lies one base from this, so it may be a read error. The CDR3 sequence is CAGKGLNSYEQYF. In DNA, the CDR3 is TGTGCCGGCAAGGGACTAAATTCCTACGAGCAGTACTTC. The chain uses TRBV7-2 and TRBJ2-7; 7 bases are shared with TRBD2. The V segment lost 11 bases and the J segment 1 base; nucleotides outside the gene matches: 8. CDR1 is SGHTA and CDR2 is FQGNSA in the germline V gene. The CDR3 length is 13 residues.